The T cell receptor beta chain described here comes from a study of blood T cell repertoires in COVID-19. Donors in Cohort 3 counted as recovered after two negative PCRs, clearance, or symptom resolution. This table comes from immunoSEQ multiplex PCR, and its TCRdb copy is limited to in-frame clones, with some not included. The sample includes 250,000 to 350,000 clones, roughly 88% seen only once; the top ten take around 4.5%. The clonotype comes from a woman in her twenties or thirties who had recovered from COVID-19. Sequencing was performed on PBMCs or T cells enriched from blood (not recorded which).

The CDR3 DNA reads TGCGCCAGCAGCTTGGACGACAGGGGGGAAACCTACGAGCAGTACTTC. This codes for CASSLDDRGETYEQYF. The chain carries TRBV5-1 and TRBJ2-7, with 9 bases that match TRBD1. Germline V gene sequence: CDR1 SGHRS, CDR2 YFSETQ. There are 16 residues in the CDR3. J lost 2 bases, V lost 0 bases, and 6 bases had no gene match.